Listed below are T cell receptor beta chains from one sample, sequenced in a study of T-cell reconstitution after alpha-beta-depleted transplantation in children. TCRdb re-analysed the PCR reads in MiXCR, keeping a single row per CDR3 protein. This sample has hundreds of thousands of distinct CDR3 sequences, with approximately 12% found just once. This specimen consisted of PBMCs, obtained from the stem cell graft. The receptors shown here come from a human donor who donated a stem cell graft to a child with Fanconi anemia. Each CDR3 is given with its conserved first and last residue. D genes are given only for firm matches.

D	V	CDR3
TRBD2	TRBV24-1	CATSDPNLGLNEQFF
.	TRBV4-2	CASSTGGTEETQYF
.	TRBV20-1	CSARVIEGWYSPLHF
.	TRBV10-3	CAVRLQPLNTEAFF
.	TRBV7-2	CASSSAFGDTQYF
TRBD1	TRBV5-1	CASGGQDAEAFF
.	TRBV6-5	CASSYEANHEQFF
.	TRBV20-1	CSARDWGSRNTEAFF
.	TRBV5-1	CASSYQNQHNEQFF
TRBD1	TRBV30	CAWSKGQGSTDTQYF